This T cell receptor beta chain emerged from a study of beta chain features in type 1 diabetes. Germline CDR1 is SGHRS and CDR2 is YFSETQ. The V gene lost 0 bases and the J gene lost 1 base, with 7 bases spanning the gap. There are 14 residues in the CDR3. Expressed TCRB transcripts were sequenced after all isolated RNA was converted to cDNA. Measured with immunoSEQ multiplex PCR; TCRdb has only the in-frame clones, and not every one. The table lists fewer than 250,000 clones, more than 9% of them singletons. Using CD45RO/CCR7/CD25/CD127/CD95/CD27, CD4+ naive, central memory, regulatory and stem cell-like memory cells were sorted. This clone was picked up a small number of times. Other DNA sequences in this sample translate to the same CDR3.

J is TRBJ2-5 and V is TRBV5-1, with D unclear. This TCR was recovered from a woman younger than 30 in good health. The sample taken for sequencing was naive CD4+ T cells from blood. The CDR3 DNA follows: TGCGCCAGCAGCTTGGGGGCAGCCCAAGAGACCCAGTACTTC. Encoded protein: CASSLGAAQETQYF.